The rows below give T cell receptor beta chains drawn from one sample of a study of blood T cells in healthy people across ages. TCRdb reprocessed the 5' RACE reads via MiXCR and lists one record per CDR3 protein. Of around 710,000 distinct CDR3 sequences detected, 35% to 45% appear once; the ten largest clones hold 20% to 25%. The sequenced sample was blood. These receptors were collected from a woman aged 60-75 years in good health. Both conserved end residues are part of each CDR3. D genes are given only for firm matches. Expanded clones get a size class; other rows say once, few or many, or leave the size out.

>-|14|TRBV29-1|-|TRBJ2-3
TGCAGCGTTGAAGGTCTAGCGAGCACAGATACGCAGTATTTT
CSVEGLASTDTQYF
>few|13|TRBV20-1|-|TRBJ1-2
TGCAGTGCTAGCGGGGCAGATTACTATGGCTACACCTTC
CSASGADYYGYTF
>-|14|TRBV20-1|-|TRBJ1-5
TGCAGTGCTAGTGTACAGCTCAGCAATCAGCCCCAGCATTTT
CSASVQLSNQPQHF
>few|16|TRBV11-2|-|TRBJ2-1
TGTGCCAGCAGCTTAGATGAGAGTAGCTCCTACAATGAGCAGTTCTTC
CASSLDESSSYNEQFF
>-|13|TRBV5-1|TRBD1|TRBJ1-1
TGCGCCAGCCTGGGACAGGGGTCGACTGAAGCTTTCTTT
CASLGQGSTEAFF
>-|18|TRBV15|-|TRBJ2-7
TGTGCCACCAGCAGAGGTGAGGTGTGGAACGGTGGCTACAATGAGCAGTACTTC
CATSRGEVWNGGYNEQYF
>-|15|TRBV7-9|-|TRBJ1-1
TGTGCCAGCAGCCATCCGGGATCCCCGGACACTGAAGCTTTCTTT
CASSHPGSPDTEAFF
>-|18|TRBV10-3|TRBD1|TRBJ1-6
TGTGCCATCAGTGAGAAACTACTAACCGGGACAGTGGTTTACCCCCTCCACTTT
CAISEKLLTGTVVYPLHF
>-|14|TRBV10-3|TRBD2|TRBJ2-1
TGTGCCATCAGTGAGCCAGCGGGGGCAAATGAGCAGTTCTTC
CAISEPAGANEQFF
>-|15|TRBV29-1|TRBD2|TRBJ2-2
TGCAGCGTTGGCGGGACTAGCGGTTACACCGGGGAGCTGTTTTTT
CSVGGTSGYTGELFF
>many|9|TRBV29-1|-|TRBJ2-1
TGCAGCGCCCCCGAGGTTCAGTTCTTC
CSAPEVQFF
>few|14|TRBV6-5|TRBD1|TRBJ2-5
TGTGCCAGCAGTTGGGGACAGGGGGGATTTGAGCAGTACTTC
CASSWGQGGFEQYF
>-|13|TRBV3-1|-|TRBJ2-5
TGTGCCAGCAGCCAAGGGACTTGTGAGACCCAGTACTTC
CASSQGTCETQYF
>few|13|TRBV5-1|-|TRBJ2-1
TGCGCCAGCAGCGTCCAGAGTGGTGATGAGCAGTTCTTC
CASSVQSGDEQFF
>few|12|TRBV5-1|-|TRBJ2-3
TGCGCCAGCAGCTTGGGTGGGAATACGCAGTATTTT
CASSLGGNTQYF
>-|15|TRBV7-2|-|TRBJ1-5
TGTGCCAGCAGTGAAGGGGAGGGCAGGAATCAGCCCCAGCATTTT
CASSEGEGRNQPQHF
>-|15|TRBV5-1|TRBD2|TRBJ2-3
TGCGCCAGCAGCTTGCCGGGGGGGGACACAGATACGCAGTATTTT
CASSLPGGDTDTQYF
>-|19|TRBV9|TRBD1|TRBJ2-4
TGTGCCAGCAGCGAGTCCGGGACAGGGGGGTCCCCGGCCAAAAACATTCAGTACTTC
CASSESGTGGSPAKNIQYF
>-|16|TRBV5-6|TRBD1|TRBJ1-2
TGTGCCAGCAGCTTGGCCTTCGGACAGGGGACGGGGGGCTACACCTTC
CASSLAFGQGTGGYTF
>-|14|TRBV5-6|TRBD1|TRBJ2-1
TGTGCCAGCAGCTTGGTGGACAGGGGTAATGAGCAGTTCTTC
CASSLVDRGNEQFF
>-|12|TRBV20-1|TRBD1|TRBJ2-5
TGCAGTGCCAGATACAGGGGGGAGACCCAGTACTTC
CSARYRGETQYF
>-|15|TRBV20-1|-|TRBJ2-3
TGCAGTGCTAAGCCACCGGGACATAACACAGATACGCAGTATTTT
CSAKPPGHNTDTQYF
>few|16|TRBV4-3|TRBD1|TRBJ1-3
TGCGCCAGCAGCCAAGGAATCCAGGGGGCTGGAAACACCATATATTTT
CASSQGIQGAGNTIYF
>-|15|TRBV4-3|-|TRBJ2-2
TGCGCCAGCAGCCAAGATCCCGCCAGTGGCGGGGAGCTGTTTTTT
CASSQDPASGGELFF
>many|14|TRBV12-3/TRBV12-4|TRBD1|TRBJ2-7
TGTGCCAGCAGCTTAAGACAGGGGTCCTACGAGCAGTACTTC
CASSLRQGSYEQYF
>-|14|TRBV3-1|-|TRBJ2-7
TGTGCCAGCAGCTCGCCTCGAAAATCCTACGAGCAGTACTTC
CASSSPRKSYEQYF
>-|14|TRBV10-3|TRBD1|TRBJ2-2
TGTGCCATCAGCGCGGACAGGGACACCGGGGAGCTGTTTTTT
CAISADRDTGELFF
>-|18|TRBV7-3|TRBD2|TRBJ2-4
TGTGCCAGCAGCTTAACGGGGCAGGGCAGCGGGGTCAAAAACATTCAGTACTTC
CASSLTGQGSGVKNIQYF
>few|16|TRBV13|TRBD1|TRBJ2-1
TGTGCCAGCAGCTCCCTTACAGGGGATTTGGCCAATGAGCAGTTCTTC
CASSSLTGDLANEQFF
>-|15|TRBV28|TRBD2|TRBJ2-7
TGTGCCAGCAGTTCGGCTAGCGGGGGAACCTACGAGCAGTACTTC
CASSSASGGTYEQYF
>many|14|TRBV6-2/TRBV6-3|-|TRBJ2-1
TGTGCCAGCACTAAAGCCCTAGCCTCCAATGAGCAGTTCTTC
CASTKALASNEQFF
>-|15|TRBV9|TRBD1|TRBJ2-7
TGTGCCAGCAGCGTAGGGGGGGACAGGGGGAGCGAGCAGTACTTC
CASSVGGDRGSEQYF
>few|13|TRBV18|-|TRBJ2-1
TGTGCCAGCTCAACGGACATCTACAATGAGCAGTTCTTC
CASSTDIYNEQFF
>-|16|TRBV15|-|TRBJ1-1
TGTGCCACCAGCTCCTATGGGGACCATTCGAACACTGAAGCTTTCTTT
CATSSYGDHSNTEAFF
>-|13|TRBV7-9|TRBD1|TRBJ2-4
TGTGCCAGCAGCCCAGGACAGGGTTTTGGTCAGTACTTC
CASSPGQGFGQYF
>few|17|TRBV20-1|TRBD2|TRBJ2-6
TGCAGTGCCGACTCTAGCGGGGGGGCGAAAGGGGCCAACGTCCTGACTTTC
CSADSSGGAKGANVLTF
>few|13|TRBV2|-|TRBJ2-1
TGTGCCAGCAGTGGGGAACTACGGGATGAGCAGTTCTTC
CASSGELRDEQFF
>few|14|TRBV6-1|-|TRBJ1-1
TGTGCCAGCAGTGAACCGGGCTTGAACACTGAAGCTTTCTTT
CASSEPGLNTEAFF
>-|14|TRBV27|TRBD2|TRBJ2-7
TGTGCCAGCAGTTTTGCGGGGGAGTCCTACGAGCAGTACTTC
CASSFAGESYEQYF
>-|21|TRBV10-3|TRBD2|TRBJ2-1
TGTGCCAACACCTACGGCCCTCCGGGACTAGCGGGGAAGAGCTCCTACAATGAGCAGTTCTTC
CANTYGPPGLAGKSSYNEQFF
>-|16|TRBV20-1|TRBD2|TRBJ2-3
TGCAGTGCTAGAGTGGGGTTAGCGGGCCGCACAGATACGCAGTATTTT
CSARVGLAGRTDTQYF
>-|15|TRBV6-2/TRBV6-3|TRBD2|TRBJ2-7
TGTGCCAGCAGTCTATTAGCGGGAGACTACTACGAGCAGTACTTC
CASSLLAGDYYEQYF
>few|14|TRBV5-1|-|TRBJ1-2
TGCGCCAGCAGCTTGGGAAACAGGGTGCCGGGCTACACCTTC
CASSLGNRVPGYTF
>-|15|TRBV9|-|TRBJ2-2
TGTGCCAGCAGCGTAGCTCAGGGGCCAACCGGGGAGCTGTTTTTT
CASSVAQGPTGELFF
>few|17|TRBV12-3/TRBV12-4|TRBD2|TRBJ2-1
TGTGCCAGCAGTCGCTACTCCGGGACTAGCGCCCACAATGAGCAGTTCTTC
CASSRYSGTSAHNEQFF
>few|16|TRBV11-1|-|TRBJ2-1
TGTGCCAGCAGCTTAGAGGCACTCCTTATCTACAATGAGCAGTTCTTC
CASSLEALLIYNEQFF